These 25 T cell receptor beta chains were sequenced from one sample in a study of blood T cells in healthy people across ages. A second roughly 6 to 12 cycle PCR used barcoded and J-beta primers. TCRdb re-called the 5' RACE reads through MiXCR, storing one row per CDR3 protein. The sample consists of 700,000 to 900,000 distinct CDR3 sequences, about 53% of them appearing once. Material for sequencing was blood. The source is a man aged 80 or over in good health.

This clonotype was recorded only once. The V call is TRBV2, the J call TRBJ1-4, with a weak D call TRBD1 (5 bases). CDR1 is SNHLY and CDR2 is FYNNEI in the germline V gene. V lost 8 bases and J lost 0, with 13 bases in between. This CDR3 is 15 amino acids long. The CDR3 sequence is CASHRLPATNEKLFF. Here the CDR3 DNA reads TGTGCCAGCCACAGGTTACCCGCAACTAATGAAAAACTGTTTTTT.

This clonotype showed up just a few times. DNA of the CDR3: TGTGCCAGCAGTGTCGGGAATTCACCCCTCCACTTT. Its translation is CASSVGNSPLHF. The V call is TRBV6-1, the J call TRBJ1-6; D gene unclear. Trimming shortened V by 4 bases and J by 7 bases, and 5 bases separated the two germline ends. The CDR3 is made up of 12 amino acids. Germline V CDR1 and CDR2: MNHNS, SASEGT.

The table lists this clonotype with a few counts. CDR3 DNA: TGCAGTGCTAGAGACGTCGAGGGGCACACTGAAGCTTTCTTT. It codes for CSARDVEGHTEAFF. The chain combines TRBV20-1 with TRBJ1-1; tentatively, D is TRBD1 (5 bases). CDR3 length: 14 residues. Looked up from germline, CDR1 is DFQATT and CDR2 is SNEGSKA (reference sequence). Trimming stripped 0 bases from V and 3 bases from J, with 11 bases between.

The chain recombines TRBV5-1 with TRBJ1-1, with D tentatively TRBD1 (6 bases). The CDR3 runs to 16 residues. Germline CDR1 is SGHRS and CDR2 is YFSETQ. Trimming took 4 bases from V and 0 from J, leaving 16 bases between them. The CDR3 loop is CASSQGQPLMNTEAFF. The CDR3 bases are TGCGCCAGCAGCCAAGGACAGCCCCTAATGAACACTGAAGCTTTCTTT. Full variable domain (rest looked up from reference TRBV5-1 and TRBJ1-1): KAGVTQTPRYLIKTRGQQVTLSCSPISGHRSVSWYQQTPGQGLQFLFEYFSETQRNKGNFPGRFSGRQFSNSRSEMNVSTLELGDSALYLCASSQGQPLMNTEAFFGQGTRLTVV.

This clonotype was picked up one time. The CDR3 loop reads CASSPLTGGGTEAFF. The DNA of the CDR3 is TGTGCCAGCAGCCCCCTGACAGGGGGAGGCACTGAAGCTTTCTTT. V and J are TRBV7-9 and TRBJ1-1, with 9 bases lining up with TRBD1. Germline values: CDR1 SEHNR, CDR2 FQNEAQ (reference sequence). The V and J ends lost 5 bases and 4 bases, in that order; junction bases with no gene match: 8. The CDR3 runs to 15 residues.

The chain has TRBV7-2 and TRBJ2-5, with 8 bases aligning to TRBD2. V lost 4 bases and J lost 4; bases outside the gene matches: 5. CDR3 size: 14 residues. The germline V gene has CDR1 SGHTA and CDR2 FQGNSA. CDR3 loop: CASSYTSGPETQYF. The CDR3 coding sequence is TGTGCCAGCAGCTACACTAGCGGCCCAGAGACCCAGTACTTC.

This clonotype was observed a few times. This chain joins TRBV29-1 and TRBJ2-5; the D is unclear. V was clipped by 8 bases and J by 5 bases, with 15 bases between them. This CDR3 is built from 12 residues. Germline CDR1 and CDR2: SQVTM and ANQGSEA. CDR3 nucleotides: TGCAGCTTCACCGCCGGGTTTGAGACCCAGTACTTC. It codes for CSFTAGFETQYF.

CDR3 sequence (DNA): TGTGCCAGCAGCTCGTGGGACAGGACTTACGAGCAGTACTTC. Its protein is CASSSWDRTYEQYF. The V gene is TRBV7-9, the J gene TRBJ2-7, with TRBD1 matching over 8 bases. Trimming removed 4 bases from V and 4 bases from J; junction bases left unmatched: 6. Germline assignment: CDR1 SEHNR and CDR2 FQNEAQ (reference sequence). CDR3 length: 14 residues.

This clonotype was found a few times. The CDR3 sequence is CSVTPGQGRGDYGYTF. In nucleotides, the CDR3 is TGCAGCGTAACTCCGGGACAGGGCCGAGGGGACTATGGCTACACCTTC. V is TRBV29-1 and J is TRBJ1-2; the match to TRBD1 covers 9 bases. The CDR3 spans 16 residues. Germline V gene data show CDR1 as SQVTM and CDR2 as ANQGSEA. Losses at the gene ends were 6 bases for V and 3 bases for J; bases not matched to a gene: 14.

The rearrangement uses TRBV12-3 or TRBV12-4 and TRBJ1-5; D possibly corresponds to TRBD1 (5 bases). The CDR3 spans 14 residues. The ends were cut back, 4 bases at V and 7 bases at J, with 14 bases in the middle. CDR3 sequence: CASSSSRGDQPQHF. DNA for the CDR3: TGTGCCAGCAGTTCCTCTAGGGGTGACCAGCCCCAGCATTTT.

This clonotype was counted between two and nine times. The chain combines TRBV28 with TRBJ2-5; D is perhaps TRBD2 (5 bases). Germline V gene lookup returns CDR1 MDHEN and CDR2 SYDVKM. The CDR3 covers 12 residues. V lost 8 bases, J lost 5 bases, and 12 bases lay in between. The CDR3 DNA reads TGTGCCAGCGCCCTCAGGAGGGAGACCCAGTACTTC. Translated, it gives CASALRRETQYF.

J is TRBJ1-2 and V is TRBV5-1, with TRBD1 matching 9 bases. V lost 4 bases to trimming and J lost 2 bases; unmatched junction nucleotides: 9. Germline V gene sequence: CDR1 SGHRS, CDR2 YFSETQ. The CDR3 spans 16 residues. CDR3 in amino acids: CASSPPSGQGNYGYTF. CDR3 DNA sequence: TGCGCCAGCAGCCCACCCTCGGGACAGGGAAACTATGGCTACACCTTC. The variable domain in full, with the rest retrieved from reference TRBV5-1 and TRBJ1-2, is KAGVTQTPRYLIKTRGQQVTLSCSPISGHRSVSWYQQTPGQGLQFLFEYFSETQRNKGNFPGRFSGRQFSNSRSEMNVSTLELGDSALYLCASSPPSGQGNYGYTFGSGTRLTVV.

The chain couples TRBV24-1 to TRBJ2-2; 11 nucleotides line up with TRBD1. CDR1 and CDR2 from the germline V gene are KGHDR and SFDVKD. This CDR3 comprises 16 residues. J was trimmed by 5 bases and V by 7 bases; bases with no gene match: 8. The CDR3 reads CATRSTGTGGTGELFF. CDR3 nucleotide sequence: TGTGCCACCAGGTCAACCGGGACAGGGGGAACCGGGGAGCTGTTTTTT.

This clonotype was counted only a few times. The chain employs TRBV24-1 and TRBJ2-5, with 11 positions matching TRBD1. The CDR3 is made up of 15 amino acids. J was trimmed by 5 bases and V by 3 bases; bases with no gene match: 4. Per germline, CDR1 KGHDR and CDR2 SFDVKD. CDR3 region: CATSDTGQGAETQYF. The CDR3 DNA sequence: TGTGCCACCAGTGATACTGGACAGGGGGCGGAGACCCAGTACTTC.

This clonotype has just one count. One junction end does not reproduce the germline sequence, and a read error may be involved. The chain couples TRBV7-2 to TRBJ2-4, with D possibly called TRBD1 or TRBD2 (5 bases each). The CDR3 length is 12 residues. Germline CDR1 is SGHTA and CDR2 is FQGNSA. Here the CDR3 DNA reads TGTGCCAGCAGTTTAGGGGATTGGGAGCAGTACTTC. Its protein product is CASSLGDWEQYF.

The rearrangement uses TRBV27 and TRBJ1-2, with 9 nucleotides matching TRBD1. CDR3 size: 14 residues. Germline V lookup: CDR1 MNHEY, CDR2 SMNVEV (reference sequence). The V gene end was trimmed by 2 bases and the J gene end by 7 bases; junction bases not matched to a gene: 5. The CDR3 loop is CASSLRDRASGYTF. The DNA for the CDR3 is TGTGCCAGCAGTTTACGGGACAGGGCGAGTGGCTACACCTTC.

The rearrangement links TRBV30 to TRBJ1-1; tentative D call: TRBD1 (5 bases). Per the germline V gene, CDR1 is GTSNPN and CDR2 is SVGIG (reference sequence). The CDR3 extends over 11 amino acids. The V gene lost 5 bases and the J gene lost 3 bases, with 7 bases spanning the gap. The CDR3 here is CAWGGDTEAFF. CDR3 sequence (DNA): TGTGCCTGGGGGGGGGACACTGAAGCTTTCTTT. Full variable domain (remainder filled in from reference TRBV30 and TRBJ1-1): SQTIHQWPATLVQPVGSPLSLECTVEGTSNPNLYWYRQAAGRGLQLLFYSVGIGQISSEVPQNLSASRPQDRQFILSSKKLLLSDSGFYLCAWGGDTEAFFGQGTRLTVV.

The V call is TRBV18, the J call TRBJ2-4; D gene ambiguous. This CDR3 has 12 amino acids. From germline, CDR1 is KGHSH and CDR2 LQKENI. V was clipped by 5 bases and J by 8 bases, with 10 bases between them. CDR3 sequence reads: CASSSRQDIQYF. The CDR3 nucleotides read TGTGCCAGCTCATCGCGACAAGACATTCAGTACTTC.

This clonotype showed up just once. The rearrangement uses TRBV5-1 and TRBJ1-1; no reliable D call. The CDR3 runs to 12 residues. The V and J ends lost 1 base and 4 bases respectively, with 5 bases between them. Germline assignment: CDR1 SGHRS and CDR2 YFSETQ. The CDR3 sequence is CASSLHGTEAFF. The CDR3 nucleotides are TGCGCCAGCAGCTTGCATGGCACTGAAGCTTTCTTT.

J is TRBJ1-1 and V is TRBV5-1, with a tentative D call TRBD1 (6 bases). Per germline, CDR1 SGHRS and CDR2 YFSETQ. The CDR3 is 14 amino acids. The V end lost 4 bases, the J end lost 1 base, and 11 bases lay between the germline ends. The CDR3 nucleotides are TGCGCCAGCAGCGCCGGGACAACGAACACTGAAGCTTTCTTT. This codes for CASSAGTTNTEAFF. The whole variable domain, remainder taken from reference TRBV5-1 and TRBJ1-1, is KAGVTQTPRYLIKTRGQQVTLSCSPISGHRSVSWYQQTPGQGLQFLFEYFSETQRNKGNFPGRFSGRQFSNSRSEMNVSTLELGDSALYLCASSAGTTNTEAFFGQGTRLTVV.

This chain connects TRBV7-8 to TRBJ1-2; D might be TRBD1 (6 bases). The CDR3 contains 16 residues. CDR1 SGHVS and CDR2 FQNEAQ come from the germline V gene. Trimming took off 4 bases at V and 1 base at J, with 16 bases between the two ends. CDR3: CASSSGGRNHNYGYTF. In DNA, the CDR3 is TGTGCCAGCAGCTCGGGGGGCAGGAATCATAACTATGGCTACACCTTC.

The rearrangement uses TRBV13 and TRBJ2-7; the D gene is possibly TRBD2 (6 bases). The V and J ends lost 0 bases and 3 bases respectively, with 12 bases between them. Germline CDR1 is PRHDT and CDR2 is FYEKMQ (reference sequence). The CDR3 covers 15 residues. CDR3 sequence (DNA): TGTGCCAGCAGCTTAGGTGGTGGAGGGGTCTACGAGCAGTACTTC. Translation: CASSLGGGGVYEQYF.

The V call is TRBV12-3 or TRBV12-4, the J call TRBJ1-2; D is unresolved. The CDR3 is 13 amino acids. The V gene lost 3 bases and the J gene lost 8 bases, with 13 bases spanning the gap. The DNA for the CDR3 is TGTGCCAGCAGTTTGATCGGGGAACGAGGCTACACCTTC. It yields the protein CASSLIGERGYTF.

The CDR3 spells CSARHLFSRDTPQETQYF. The CDR3 region has the DNA TGCAGTGCTAGACATCTCTTTTCCCGGGACACTCCCCAGGAGACCCAGTACTTC. The V and J genes are TRBV20-1 and TRBJ2-5; D perhaps matches TRBD1 (6 bases). V lost 2 bases, J lost 5 bases, and 27 bases lay in between. The germline gives CDR1 DFQATT, CDR2 SNEGSKA (reference sequence). CDR3 length equals 18 residues.

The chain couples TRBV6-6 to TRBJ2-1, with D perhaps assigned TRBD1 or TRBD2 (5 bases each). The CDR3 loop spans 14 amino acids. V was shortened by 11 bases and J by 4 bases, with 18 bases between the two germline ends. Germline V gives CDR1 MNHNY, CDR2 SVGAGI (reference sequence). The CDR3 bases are TGTGCCGCAAGGGACGGCCTCCGATACAATGAGCAGTTCTTC. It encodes CAARDGLRYNEQFF.